The 21 T cell receptor beta chains in this list originate from one sample, sequenced in a study of tumor-infiltrating lymphocytes in primary liver carcinoma. Co-extraction yielded RNA and DNA from around 20-30 mg of unsorted bulk tissue. Total RNA (around 510 ng) served as template for TCR beta cDNA synthesis primed by a constant-region primer. Investigators got TCR beta libraries out of three nested multiplex PCR rounds, done with slightly modified ARM-PCR. TRBV1-TRBV30 forward primers and a C-beta reverse primer were used in the first two PCR rounds, which each ran for 9 to 10 cycles. In TCRdb, the multiplex PCR reads were re-called with MiXCR into one record per CDR3 protein. The sample yields around 88,000 distinct CDR3 sequences, roughly 70% seen once. Material: tumor-adjacent normal liver tissue. The receptors shown here come from a man aged 35 to 55 with primary liver carcinoma and hepatitis B virus infection.

The chain combines TRBV5-1 with TRBJ2-7, with no clear D. Germline-derived CDR1 and CDR2 are SGHRS and YFSETQ. Trimming left V 3 bases short and J 6 bases short, with 16 bases between. The CDR3 runs to 14 residues. CDR3 sequence: CASSYGQWPVEQYF. CDR3 DNA sequence: TGCGCCAGCAGCTACGGGCAGTGGCCGGTCGAGCAGTACTTC. Drawing the rest from reference TRBV5-1 and TRBJ2-7, the complete variable domain is KAGVTQTPRYLIKTRGQQVTLSCSPISGHRSVSWYQQTPGQGLQFLFEYFSETQRNKGNFPGRFSGRQFSNSRSEMNVSTLELGDSALYLCASSYGQWPVEQYFGPGTRLTVT.

The rearrangement uses TRBV5-4 and TRBJ2-7, with TRBD2 matching over 8 bases. V shed 4 bases and J 2 bases; nucleotides not matched to a gene: 5. CDR1 and CDR2 (germline): SGHNT, YYREEE (reference sequence). This CDR3 comprises 14 residues. The DNA for the CDR3 is TGTGCCAGCAGCGAGGGACTAGGCGCCTACGAGCAGTACGTC. This sequence encodes CASSEGLGAYEQYV.

This sequence joins TRBV20-1 and TRBJ2-7; the D gene is possibly TRBD1 (6 bases). V was pared by 4 bases and J by 3 bases, with 10 bases between. Germline loops: CDR1 DFQATT, CDR2 SNEGSKA (reference sequence). The CDR3 spans 12 residues. The CDR3 coding sequence is TGCAGTGCTACGGACAGCCTCTACGAGCAGTACTTC. Translated, it gives CSATDSLYEQYF.

The J gene is TRBJ2-2, the V gene TRBV3-1; D unclear. The V gene's germline CDR1 is LGHDT and CDR2 YNNKEL (reference sequence). The CDR3 extends over 14 amino acids. V lost 0 bases, J lost 3 bases, and 5 bases lay in between. Here the CDR3 reads CASSQESHTGELFF. The CDR3 coding sequence is TGTGCCAGCAGCCAAGAGTCTCACACCGGGGAGCTGTTTTTT.

The chain uses TRBV2 and TRBJ1-2; D possibly corresponds to TRBD1 (5 bases). Per germline, CDR1 SNHLY and CDR2 FYNNEI. Deletions cut 11 bases from V and 5 bases from J, with 12 bases between. This CDR3 region has 11 residues. The CDR3, as DNA: TGTGCCTGGGGGACCGGTTATGGCTACACCTTC. This encodes CAWGTGYGYTF.

About this clonotype: It may be a read error: a sequence one base away is much more abundant. The rearrangement links TRBV4-2 to TRBJ2-3; the D gene is possibly TRBD2 (6 bases). The CDR3 covers 17 residues. Per germline, CDR1 LGHNA and CDR2 YNFKEQ. The CDR3 DNA is TGTGTCAGCAGCCAAGATGGATACGGAGGGAGCACAGATACGCAGTATTTT. Its translation: CVSSQDGYGGSTDTQYF.

On this clonotype itself: Germline is not matched at one junction end, which may reflect a read error. The chain joins TRBV11-2 to TRBJ2-1; 7 nucleotides line up with TRBD2. The CDR3 contains 16 residues. Germline V gene sequence: CDR1 SGHAT, CDR2 FQNNGV. The CDR3 sequence: CASSLDWTRDYNEQFF. DNA of the CDR3: TGTGCCAGTAGCTTAGACTGGACTAGGGACTACAATGAGCAGTTCTTC.

This clonotype occurred once. This chain connects TRBV29-1 to TRBJ2-3, with D tentatively TRBD1 (5 bases). The CDR3 is made up of 13 amino acids. The V gene lost 5 bases and the J gene lost 3 bases, with 12 bases spanning the gap. Germline V gene data show CDR1 as SQVTM and CDR2 as ANQGSEA. CDR3: CSVNRFVTDTQYF. CDR3 in DNA: TGCAGCGTTAACAGGTTCGTGACAGATACGCAGTATTTT.

V gene TRBV11-2 combines with J gene TRBJ1-2; D uncertain. CDR3 size: 13 residues. Germline loops: CDR1 SGHAT, CDR2 FQNNGV. V lost 10 bases and J 2 bases, leaving 14 bases between the germline ends. The CDR3 coding sequence is TGTGCCAACAGTTTGGATCTGAACTATGGCTACACCTTC. It specifies CANSLDLNYGYTF.

Worth noting for this clonotype: A read error is possible here, since a much larger clone lies one base away. The rearrangement joins TRBV6-1 to TRBJ1-1; 9 positions match TRBD1. Germline CDR1 reads MNHNS; CDR2 reads SASEGT. The CDR3 totals 14 residues. The CDR3 is CTSSLQGARTEAFF. The CDR3 nucleotides are TGTACCAGCAGTCTACAGGGGGCGAGAACTGAAGCTTTCTTT.

Regarding this clonotype: Compared with germline, one end of the junction differs, possibly owing to a read error. The DNA of the CDR3 is TGTACCAGCAGCCTCCTTGACGTGAGGGTTGCAGATACGCAGTATTTT. Translating it yields CTSSLLDVRVADTQYF. V and J are TRBV11-1 and TRBJ2-3; a weak D match, TRBD2 (5 bases). Per germline, CDR1 SGHAT and CDR2 FQDESV (reference sequence). The CDR3 consists of 16 residues.

The rearrangement uses TRBV6-5 and TRBJ2-3, with 8 bases aligning to TRBD2. CDR1 MNHEY and CDR2 SVGAGI come from the germline V gene. V lost 0 bases and J lost 0; bases outside the gene matches: 20. This CDR3 comprises 22 residues. The CDR3 bases are TGTGCCAGCAGTTACTCGAGCACGGGAATAGCGGGATCGGGACCTAGCACAGATACGCAGTATTTT. It encodes CASSYSSTGIAGSGPSTDTQYF.

Of note for this clonotype: One junction end does not reproduce the germline sequence, and a read error may be involved. The V and J genes are TRBV11-2 and TRBJ2-3, with D hard to call. The CDR3 consists of 12 residues. CDR1 and CDR2 (germline): SGHAT, FQNNGV. DNA for the CDR3: TGTGCCAGCAGGTATAGCACAGATATGCAGTATTTT. As protein: CASRYSTDMQYF.

In regard to this clonotype: This could be a read error, since a much larger clone is one nucleotide away. This chain joins TRBV5-5 and TRBJ2-1; unclear D gene. CDR1 is SGHKS and CDR2 is YYEKEE in the germline V gene (reference sequence). The CDR3 spans 14 residues. In DNA, the CDR3 is TGTGTCAGCAGCTTGCCGCTGGATTACAATGAGCAGTTCTTC. Amino acids: CVSSLPLDYNEQFF.

As to this clonotype: At one of its ends the junction is not consistent with the germline gene, which may arise from a read error. The chain links TRBV28 to TRBJ2-7, with no clear D. Germline lookup yields CDR1 MDHEN and CDR2 SYDVKM. The CDR3 runs 13 residues. For the CDR3, the DNA is TGTGCCAGCAGACCTCCGACAACCTATGAGCAGTACTTC. This translates into CASRPPTTYEQYF.

This clonotype occurred many times. CDR3 in amino acids: CAITAGEVGGQFF. CDR3 bases: TGTGCCATCACGGCCGGGGAAGTCGGTGGGCAGTTCTTC. The rearrangement joins TRBV10-3 to TRBJ2-1, with D tentatively TRBD2 (5 bases). The CDR3 consists of 13 residues. V lost 7 bases, J lost 12 bases, and 19 bases lay in between. Germline CDR1 is ENHRY and CDR2 is SYGVKD.

The J gene is TRBJ2-7, the V gene TRBV29-1, with no clear D. There are 11 residues in the CDR3. Germline values: CDR1 SQVTM, CDR2 ANQGSEA. V dropped 4 bases and J dropped 5 bases, with 9 bases sitting between them. This chain's CDR3 is CSVGTANEQYF. Here the CDR3 DNA reads TGCAGCGTTGGGACCGCCAACGAGCAGTACTTC.

This clonotype appeared a few times. V is TRBV10-3 and J is TRBJ2-5; 7 bases map to TRBD1. Germline-derived CDR1 and CDR2 are ENHRY and SYGVKD. Trimming cost V 6 bases and J 1 base; bases outside gene matches: 5. This CDR3 region has 14 residues. CDR3 residues: CAISPDRAQETQYF. The CDR3 DNA sequence: TGTGCCATCAGCCCCGACAGGGCCCAAGAGACCCAGTACTTC.

The chain combines TRBV28 with TRBJ1-5, with 8 bases matching TRBD1. Germline V gene lookup returns CDR1 MDHEN and CDR2 SYDVKM. This CDR3 is 16 amino acids long. The junction had 14 bases not matched to a gene; V was cut back by 10 bases and J by 3 bases. CDR3 amino acids: CANRMTGVFINQPQHF. The DNA for the CDR3 is TGTGCCAATAGGATGACAGGGGTCTTTATCAATCAGCCCCAGCATTTT.

Points on this clonotype: A much larger clone sits a single nucleotide away, making a read error possible. V usage is TRBV5-5 and J usage is TRBJ2-7, with 9 positions matching TRBD1. The V gene's germline CDR1 is SGHKS and CDR2 YYEKEE (reference sequence). The CDR3 spans 15 residues. With 6 bases clipped from V and 2 bases from J, the junction kept 9 bases outside the gene matches. The chain's CDR3 is CASIFDRGRAYEQYF. The CDR3 DNA follows: TGTGCCAGCATCTTCGACAGGGGGAGAGCCTACGAGCAGTACTTC. Full variable domain (missing parts from reference TRBV5-5 and TRBJ2-7): DAGVTQSPTHLIKTRGQQVTLRCSPISGHKSVSWYQQVLGQGPQFIFQYYEKEERGRGNFPDRFSARQFPNYSSELNVNALLLGDSALYLCASIFDRGRAYEQYFGPGTRLTVT.

This clonotype has at least ten counts. The chain carries TRBV6-1 and TRBJ2-2; 8 bases are shared with TRBD1. CDR1 is MNHNS, CDR2 SASEGT, per germline. V dropped 4 bases and J dropped 2; count of bases not matched to a gene: 3. This CDR3 spans 15 amino acids. The CDR3: CASSAQGANTGELFF. The CDR3 DNA sequence: TGTGCCAGCAGTGCCCAGGGGGCTAACACCGGGGAGCTGTTTTTT.